What follows is one T cell receptor (beta chain) and its context. The antigen remains undetermined. The V end lost 8 bases, the J end lost 8 bases, and 33 bases lay between the germline ends. The germline V gene encodes CDR1 SNHLY and CDR2 FYNNEI. The CDR3 covers 18 residues. Extracted from the samples, RNA was reverse transcribed into cDNA to serve as the sequencing template. The table came from immunoSEQ multiplex PCR; TCRdb's copy has only in-frame clones and leaves some out. Of about 200,000 clones in the sample, roughly 56% were seen once. The entry originates in a study of CD8+ T cells in alopecia areata. Study outcomes and limitations: Lesional scalp, notably in alopecia totalis/universalis, had clonality above that of normal scalp. Normal skin contains resident alphabeta T cells, and these are also sequenced in scalp samples. Possibly as an HLA-related effect, TCR sharing across patients appeared less clear than in mice.

CD4+ and CD8+ T cells were sorted from PBMCs stained for CD3, CD4 and CD8. This chain uses TRBV2 with TRBJ1-2; D is unclear. This clonotype was sampled from a human donor in good health. Material for sequencing was CD8+ T cells sorted from blood. CDR3 amino acids: CASLLGFGGPIKSGGYTF. The DNA for the CDR3 is TGTGCCAGCTTATTAGGATTTGGCGGACCAATTAAATCTGGCGGCTACACCTTC. Variable domain in full (rest from reference TRBV2 and TRBJ1-2): EPEVTQTPSHQVTQMGQEVILRCVPISNHLYFYWYRQILGQKVEFLVSFYNNEISEKSEIFDDQFSVERPDGSNFTLKIRSTKLEDSAMYFCASLLGFGGPIKSGGYTFGSGTRLTVV.